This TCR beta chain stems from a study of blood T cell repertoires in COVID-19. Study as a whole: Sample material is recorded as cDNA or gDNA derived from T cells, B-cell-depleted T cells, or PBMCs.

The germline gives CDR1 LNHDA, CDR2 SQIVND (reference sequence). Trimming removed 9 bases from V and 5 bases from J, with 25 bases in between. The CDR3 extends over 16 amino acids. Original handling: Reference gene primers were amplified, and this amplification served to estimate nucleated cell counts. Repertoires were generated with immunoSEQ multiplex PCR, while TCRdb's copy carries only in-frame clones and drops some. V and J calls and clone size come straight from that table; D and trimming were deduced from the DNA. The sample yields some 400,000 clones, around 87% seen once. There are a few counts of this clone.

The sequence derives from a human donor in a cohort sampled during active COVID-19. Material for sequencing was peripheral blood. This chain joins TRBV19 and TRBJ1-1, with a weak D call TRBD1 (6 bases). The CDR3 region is CASDHCRGRVCTEAFF. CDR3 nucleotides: TGTGCCAGCGACCACTGCAGGGGCAGGGTCTGTACTGAAGCTTTCTTT. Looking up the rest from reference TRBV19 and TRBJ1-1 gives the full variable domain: DGGITQSPKYLFRKEGQNVTLSCEQNLNHDAMYWYRQDPGQGLRLIYYSQIVNDFQKGDIAEGYSVSREKKESFPLTVTSAQKNPTAFYLCASDHCRGRVCTEAFFGQGTRLTVV.